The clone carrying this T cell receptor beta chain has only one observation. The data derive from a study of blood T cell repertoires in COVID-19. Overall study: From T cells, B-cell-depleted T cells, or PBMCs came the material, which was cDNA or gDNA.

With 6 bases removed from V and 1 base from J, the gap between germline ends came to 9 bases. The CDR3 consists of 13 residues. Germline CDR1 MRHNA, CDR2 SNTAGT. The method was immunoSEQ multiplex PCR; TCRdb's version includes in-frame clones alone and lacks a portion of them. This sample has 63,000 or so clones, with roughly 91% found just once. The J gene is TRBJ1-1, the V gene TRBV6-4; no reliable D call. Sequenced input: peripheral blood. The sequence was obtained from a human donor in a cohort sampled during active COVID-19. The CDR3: CASSVEENTEAFF. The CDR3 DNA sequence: TGTGCCAGCAGCGTCGAGGAGAACACTGAAGCTTTCTTT.